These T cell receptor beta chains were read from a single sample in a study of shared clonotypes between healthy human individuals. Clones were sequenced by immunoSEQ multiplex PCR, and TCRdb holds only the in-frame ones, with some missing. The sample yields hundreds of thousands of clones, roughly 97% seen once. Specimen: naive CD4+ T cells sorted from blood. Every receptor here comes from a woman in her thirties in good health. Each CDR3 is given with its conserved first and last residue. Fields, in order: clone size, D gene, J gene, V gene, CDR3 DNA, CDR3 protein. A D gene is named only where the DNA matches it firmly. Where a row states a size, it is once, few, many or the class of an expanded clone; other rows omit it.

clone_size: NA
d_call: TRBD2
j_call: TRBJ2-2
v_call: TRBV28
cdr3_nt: TGTGCCAGCAGACTAGCGGGAGGTACCGCGAACACCGGGGAGCTGTTTTTT
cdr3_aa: CASRLAGGTANTGELFF

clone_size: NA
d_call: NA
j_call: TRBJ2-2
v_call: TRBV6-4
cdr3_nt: TGTGCCAGCAGCCAACAGGGGAACACCGGGGAGCTGTTTTTT
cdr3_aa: CASSQQGNTGELFF

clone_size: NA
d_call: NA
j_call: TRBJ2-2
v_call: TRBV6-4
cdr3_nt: TGTGCCAGCAGTGCCGAACGGGCAGGGGACACCGGGGAGCTGTTTTTT
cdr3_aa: CASSAERAGDTGELFF

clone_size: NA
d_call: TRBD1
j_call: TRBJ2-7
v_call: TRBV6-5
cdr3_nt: TGTGCCAGCAGGGGACAGTACTACGAGCAGTACTTC
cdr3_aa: CASRGQYYEQYF

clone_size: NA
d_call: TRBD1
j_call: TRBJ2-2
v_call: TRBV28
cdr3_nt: TGTGCCAGCAGTTGGTCGTTGGGACAGCCCAACACCGGGGAGCTGTTTTTT
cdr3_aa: CASSWSLGQPNTGELFF

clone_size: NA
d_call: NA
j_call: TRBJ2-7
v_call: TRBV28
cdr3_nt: TGTGCCAGCAGTTTACCCGGATTAGGTACCACCTCCGACGAGCAGTACTTC
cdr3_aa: CASSLPGLGTTSDEQYF

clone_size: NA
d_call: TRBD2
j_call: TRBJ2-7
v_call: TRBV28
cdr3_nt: TGTGCCAGCAGTCCCCATGGGACTAGCGGAGATTACGAGCAGTACTTC
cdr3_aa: CASSPHGTSGDYEQYF

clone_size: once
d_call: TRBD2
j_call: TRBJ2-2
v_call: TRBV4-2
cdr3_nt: TGTGCCAGCAGCCAAGAAAGAGCGGGAGGAACCGGGGAGCTGTTTTTT
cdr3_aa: CASSQERAGGTGELFF

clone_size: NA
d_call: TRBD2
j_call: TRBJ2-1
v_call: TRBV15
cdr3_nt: TGTGCCACCAGCAGACCTCGAGGTGGCGGGAGTTACAATGAGCAGTTCTTC
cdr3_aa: CATSRPRGGGSYNEQFF

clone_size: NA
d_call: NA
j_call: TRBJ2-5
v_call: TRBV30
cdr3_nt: TGTGCCTGGGGAAGGGTGGAGACCCAGTACTTC
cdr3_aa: CAWGRVETQYF

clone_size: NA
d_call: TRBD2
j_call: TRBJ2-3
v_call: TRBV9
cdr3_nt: TGTGCCAGCACGACCTCTAGCGGAGGCGTAGATACGCAGTATTTT
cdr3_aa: CASTTSSGGVDTQYF